The 23 T cell receptor beta chains below all came from one sample that was sequenced in a study of identifying expanded T cells in peripheral blood. Profiling relied on immunoSEQ multiplex PCR, and the TCRdb table lists in-frame clones only, not all of them. This table holds around 50,000 clones, about 92% found once. Sequencing input: blood. Receptors originate from a person between 18 and 75 years old in good health.

The chain couples TRBV6-1 to TRBJ2-7; 9 positions agree with TRBD1. CDR1 is MNHNS and CDR2 is SASEGT in the germline V gene. Trimming removed 7 bases from V and 1 base from J; junction bases left unmatched: 8. The CDR3 length is 15 residues. The CDR3 reads CASTRTGDGSYEQYF. The CDR3 DNA reads as TGTGCCAGCACCAGGACAGGGGATGGGTCCTACGAGCAGTACTTC.

This clone was observed once. The V call is TRBV21-1, the J call TRBJ2-1; the table assigns TRBD2, which was not confirmed against the DNA. TRBV21-1 is annotated as a pseudogene. The CDR3 has 16 amino acids. DNA for the CDR3: TGTGCCAGCAGCAAAACTGCGGGAGTCGCCGACAATGAGCAGTTCTTC. This codes for CASSKTAGVADNEQFF.

The V gene is TRBV7-2, the J gene TRBJ1-1; D call uncertain. The CDR3 runs 15 residues. With 5 bases removed from V and 3 bases from J, the gap between germline ends came to 16 bases. Germline V gene lookup returns CDR1 SGHTA and CDR2 FQGNSA. The CDR3 here is CASSPSRSSYTEAFF. As DNA, the CDR3 is TGTGCCAGCAGCCCTTCTAGGTCGAGTTACACTGAAGCTTTCTTT.

The CDR3 reads CAISEGGVYQPQHF. The CDR3 DNA sequence: TGTGCCATCAGTGAGGGGGGTGTTTATCAGCCCCAGCATTTT. J is TRBJ1-5 and V is TRBV10-3, with D perhaps TRBD1 (5 bases). This CDR3 has 14 amino acids. Per the germline V gene, CDR1 is ENHRY and CDR2 is SYGVKD. Trimming pared 2 bases from V and 5 bases from J, leaving 10 bases between.

The genes are TRBV6-1 and TRBJ1-2; D uncertain. The CDR3 extends over 15 amino acids. Looked up from germline, CDR1 is MNHNS and CDR2 is SASEGT. V was shortened by 2 bases and J by 6 bases, with 16 bases between the two germline ends. The CDR3 DNA follows: TGTGCCAGCAGTGAAACCGGGGAAGGGTTAGATGGCTACACCTTC. Protein product: CASSETGEGLDGYTF.

This clone occurred a few times. The rearrangement joins TRBV7-2 to TRBJ2-2, with D uncertain. Looked up from germline, CDR1 is SGHTA and CDR2 is FQGNSA. Trimming cost V 1 base and J 3 bases, with 6 bases left between them. CDR3 length equals 14 residues. Written as DNA, the CDR3 is TGTGCCAGCAGCTTAGGAGTAGACACCGGGGAGCTGTTTTTT. Its protein is CASSLGVDTGELFF. Full variable domain (remainder filled in from reference TRBV7-2 and TRBJ2-2): GAGVSQSPSNKVTEKGKDVELRCDPISGHTALYWYRQSLGQGLEFLIYFQGNSAPDKSGLPSDRFSAERTGGSVSTLTIQRTQQEDSAVYLCASSLGVDTGELFFGEGSRLTVL.

This chain uses TRBV27 with TRBJ2-3; TRBD1 aligns across 7 bases. Germline CDR1 and CDR2: MNHEY and SMNVEV (reference sequence). Trimming cost V 6 bases and J 5 bases; bases outside gene matches: 8. The CDR3 is 14 amino acids. For the CDR3, the DNA is TGTGCCAGCAGCACCTCAGGGGGTAGAGATACGCAGTATTTT. Translating it yields CASSTSGGRDTQYF.

The chain joins TRBV6-6 to TRBJ1-3, with 9 bases aligning to TRBD1. CDR3 length: 15 residues. Germline values: CDR1 MNHNY, CDR2 SVGAGI (reference sequence). V trimming: 5 bases; J trimming: 3 bases; junction bases outside the gene matches: 5. CDR3 nucleotides: TGTGCCAGCAGTCCGGGGGACAGGGTTGGAAACACCATATATTTT. It specifies CASSPGDRVGNTIYF.

DNA for the CDR3: TGCGCCAGCAGCTTCGACAGGGCTGTGGGCTACACCTTC. Translated: CASSFDRAVGYTF. The chain couples TRBV5-1 to TRBJ1-2, with 7 bases identical to TRBD1. Per the germline V gene, CDR1 is SGHRS and CDR2 is YFSETQ. V was pared by 2 bases and J by 8 bases, with 6 bases of the junction left unmatched. The CDR3 is made up of 13 amino acids.

The rearrangement links TRBV13 to TRBJ2-7; 8 bases agree with TRBD1. CDR1 PRHDT and CDR2 FYEKMQ come from the germline V gene (reference sequence). With V trimmed by 8 bases and J by 3 bases, 6 bases remained unmatched. The CDR3 totals 13 residues. CDR3 coding DNA: TGTGCCAGCTCCGACAGGGGTTTCTACGAGCAGTACTTC. Translating it yields CASSDRGFYEQYF. Combining the CDR3 with reference TRBV13 and TRBJ2-7 gives the whole variable domain AAGVIQSPRHLIKEKRETATLKCYPIPRHDTVYWYQQGPGQDPQFLISFYEKMQSDKGSIPDRFSAQQFSDYHSELNMSSLELGDSALYFCASSDRGFYEQYFGPGTRLTVT.

V usage is TRBV11-2 and J usage is TRBJ2-7, with 10 bases matching TRBD2. V trimming: 1 base; J trimming: 2 bases; junction bases outside the gene matches: 5. CDR1 is SGHAT, CDR2 FQNNGV, per germline. There are 16 residues in the CDR3. CDR3 sequence reads: CASSLVRLAGAYEQYF. Here the CDR3 DNA reads TGTGCCAGCAGCTTAGTTAGGCTAGCGGGAGCCTACGAGCAGTACTTC.

J is TRBJ1-1 and V is TRBV27; D not resolved. This CDR3 has 12 residues. Germline lookup yields CDR1 MNHEY and CDR2 SMNVEV (reference sequence). The germline V and J ends were trimmed by 6 bases and 1 base, with 6 bases remaining between them. The CDR3 bases are TGTGCCAGCAGGCTGGGGAACACTGAAGCTTTCTTT. This sequence encodes CASRLGNTEAFF.

The gene calls are TRBV27 and TRBJ2-7; weak D call: TRBD1 (6 bases). The CDR3 is made up of 13 amino acids. CDR1 MNHEY and CDR2 SMNVEV come from the germline V gene (reference sequence). The V and J ends lost 6 bases and 3 bases respectively, with 12 bases between them. CDR3 DNA: TGTGCCAGCAGACCGGGACACATCTACGAGCAGTACTTC. Encoded protein: CASRPGHIYEQYF.

This sequence joins TRBV4-3 and TRBJ2-7, with D possibly called TRBD1 or TRBD2 (5 bases each). CDR1 and CDR2 from the germline V gene are LGHNA and YSLEER. The CDR3 consists of 15 residues. V dropped 0 bases and J dropped 4 bases, with 13 bases sitting between them. The CDR3 spells CASSQDGSGGYEQYF. In DNA form, the CDR3 reads TGCGCCAGCAGCCAAGATGGGAGTGGGGGTTACGAGCAGTACTTC.

The rearrangement joins TRBV6-1 to TRBJ1-1; the D is unclear. The length of the CDR3 is 12 residues. Germline CDR1 is MNHNS and CDR2 is SASEGT. V dropped 6 bases and J dropped 8 bases, with 13 bases sitting between them. The CDR3 DNA reads TGTGCCAGCAGCCCTTACGAGCCAGAAGCTTTCTTT. Translation gives CASSPYEPEAFF.

About this clone itself: Relative to the germline gene, one junction end is altered; a read error may explain this. J is TRBJ2-7 and V is TRBV5-4; D not certain. The CDR3 has 12 residues. The germline V gene encodes CDR1 SGHNT and CDR2 YYREEE (reference sequence). Here the CDR3 DNA reads TGTGCCAGCAGCTGGGATAAGTCCGGGTTGGACTTC. It specifies CASSWDKSGLDF.

The chain uses TRBV5-1 and TRBJ1-2; TRBD1 is a possible D gene (5 bases). With 6 bases removed from V and 3 bases from J, the gap between germline ends came to 12 bases. This CDR3 is 13 amino acids long. Germline V gives CDR1 SGHRS, CDR2 YFSETQ. DNA for the CDR3: TGCGCCAGCAAGCGGGGAGGGGACTATGGCTACACCTTC. This encodes CASKRGGDYGYTF.

The chain joins TRBV12-5 to TRBJ2-3; D gene unclear. V lost 2 bases and J 6 bases, leaving 9 bases between the germline ends. Germline CDR1 is LGHNT and CDR2 is FRNRAP. CDR3 length: 13 amino acids. CDR3: CASGLQDGDTQYF. In nucleotides, the CDR3 is TGTGCTAGTGGTTTGCAGGATGGGGATACGCAGTATTTT.

This chain connects TRBV7-9 to TRBJ2-7; 7 nucleotides line up with TRBD2. The CDR3 runs to 16 residues. The V gene end was trimmed by 4 bases and the J gene end by 1 base; junction bases not matched to a gene: 10. CDR1 is SEHNR, CDR2 FQNEAQ, per germline (reference sequence). As DNA, the CDR3 is TGTGCCAGCAGCTCCCGGGGTAGCGGGTTGTCCTACGAGCAGTACTTC. Protein: CASSSRGSGLSYEQYF.

The chain links TRBV7-9 to TRBJ2-3, with TRBD2 matching over 7 bases. V lost 11 bases, J lost 3 bases, and 20 bases stayed unmatched. Germline V gives CDR1 SEHNR, CDR2 FQNEAQ (reference sequence). The CDR3 length is 17 residues. CDR3 nucleotides: TGTGCCGTCAACGGTGCGGGAGTGGGCAAGGAAACAGATACGCAGTATTTT. Translation: CAVNGAGVGKETDTQYF.

The V and J genes are TRBV19 and TRBJ2-1; a weak D match, TRBD2 (6 bases). Germline V gene sequence: CDR1 LNHDA, CDR2 SQIVND (reference sequence). Between the trimmed V and J ends, which lost 1 base and 0 bases, there was a span of 10 bases. The CDR3 length is 16 residues. The CDR3 loop is CASSIGGLLSYNEQFF. The CDR3 DNA reads as TGTGCCAGTAGTATAGGGGGACTCCTCTCCTACAATGAGCAGTTCTTC.

This clone was detected only once. This chain uses TRBV5-4 with TRBJ2-5; 9 nucleotides match TRBD2. Looked up from germline, CDR1 is SGHNT and CDR2 is YYREEE (reference sequence). This CDR3 is built from 14 residues. V dropped 4 bases and J dropped 3; count of bases not matched to a gene: 4. CDR3: CASSARTSEETQYF. Here the CDR3 DNA reads TGTGCCAGCAGCGCAAGGACTAGCGAAGAGACCCAGTACTTC.

CDR3 bases: TGCGCCAGCAGCTTGCTGCGGGAGGGCCAGCAGTTCTTC. Amino acid sequence: CASSLLREGQQFF. The rearrangement joins TRBV5-1 to TRBJ2-1; TRBD2 matches 9 bases. The germline V gene encodes CDR1 SGHRS and CDR2 YFSETQ. V was pared by 1 base and J by 11 bases, with 4 bases of the junction left unmatched. The CDR3 sequence is 13 residues long. Drawing the rest from reference TRBV5-1 and TRBJ2-1, the complete variable domain is KAGVTQTPRYLIKTRGQQVTLSCSPISGHRSVSWYQQTPGQGLQFLFEYFSETQRNKGNFPGRFSGRQFSNSRSEMNVSTLELGDSALYLCASSLLREGQQFFGPGTRLTVL.